This TCR beta chain was recorded in a study of OX40 agonist ivuxolimab in advanced cancers. Here immunoSEQ multiplex PCR was the method, and the copy in TCRdb shows in-frame clones only, minus some. The sample lists 68,000 or so clones, nearly 85% occurring once. Germline V gene lookup returns CDR1 SGHNT and CDR2 YYREEE (reference sequence). The germline V and J ends were trimmed by 4 bases and 1 base, with 8 bases remaining between them. The CDR3 has 13 residues. V is TRBV5-4 and J is TRBJ2-5, with D tentatively TRBD1 or TRBD2 (5 bases each). The TCR sequence derives from an adult with an advanced solid tumor such as melanoma, head and neck, liver or kidney cancer. The material was CD4+ or CD8+ T cells sorted from blood, obtained in a trial of the OX40 agonist ivuxolimab. The CDR3 is CASSRDAQETQYF. The CDR3 DNA is TGTGCCAGCAGCAGGGACGCCCAAGAGACCCAGTACTTC.